These T cell receptor beta chains were read from a single sample in a study of response to subunit inactivated influenza vaccine. MiXCR was run by TCRdb on the RT-PCR reads, yielding one entry per CDR3 protein. This sample has 600,000 to 700,000 distinct CDR3 sequences; 12% to 15% occur once, and the top ten carry 7.5% to 9%. The specimen comprised PBMCs from blood, sampled about 14 days before vaccination. These receptors were taken from a man between 50 and 59 years old who received an inactivated influenza vaccine. Both conserved end residues are part of each CDR3. Fields, in order: CDR3 protein, CDR3 DNA, D gene, V gene, clone size, J gene. The D gene is left open where the match is weak. Part of the rows lack a size; the others show once, few, many or a class for expanded clones.

CASSLVSGKGPGELFF | TGTGCCAGCAGCTTAGTTTCCGGCAAGGGACCGGGGGAGCTGTTTTTT | . | TRBV11-2 | . | TRBJ2-2
CATSPRTGGSEQYF | TGTGCCACCAGCCCCAGGACAGGGGGCAGCGAGCAGTACTTC | TRBD1 | TRBV24-1 | . | TRBJ2-7
CSARGEPNSPLHF | TGCAGTGCTAGAGGGGAACCTAATTCACCCCTCCACTTT | . | TRBV20-1 | . | TRBJ1-6
CAWGGRETQYF | TGTGCCTGGGGAGGTAGGGAGACCCAGTACTTC | . | TRBV30 | . | TRBJ2-5
CASSQDFGAANYGYTF | TGTGCCAGCAGCCAAGATTTCGGGGCAGCAAATTATGGCTACACCTTC | . | TRBV3-1 | . | TRBJ1-2
CASKSPGPEQYF | TGTGCCAGCAAGTCCCCAGGGCCCGAGCAGTACTTC | . | TRBV2 | few | TRBJ2-7
CASSYWSGSSYNSPLHF | TGTGCCAGCAGTTATTGGTCGGGGAGCTCCTATAATTCACCCCTCCACTTT | . | TRBV6-2/TRBV6-3 | few | TRBJ1-6
CASSNAGYTGELFF | TGTGCCAGCAGTAACGCAGGGTACACCGGGGAGCTGTTTTTT | . | TRBV6-1 | . | TRBJ2-2
CASSLSGRAVGELFF | TGTGCCAGTAGTCTTAGCGGGAGGGCCGTCGGGGAGCTGTTTTTT | TRBD2 | TRBV19 | . | TRBJ2-2
CASSSTGGYTEAFF | TGTGCCAGCAGTTCGACAGGGGGTTACACTGAAGCTTTCTTT | TRBD1 | TRBV12-3/TRBV12-4 | few | TRBJ1-1
CASTFSGGSYEQYF | TGTGCCAGCACTTTTAGCGGGGGCTCCTACGAGCAGTACTTC | TRBD2 | TRBV27 | few | TRBJ2-7
CASSPRGREFSKGYEQYF | TGTGCCAGCTCACCAAGGGGGCGGGAGTTTTCGAAGGGCTACGAGCAGTACTTC | . | TRBV18 | . | TRBJ2-7
CASTLSGGVTGELFF | TGTGCCAGCACCCTCTCAGGGGGGGTAACCGGGGAGCTGTTTTTT | . | TRBV12-3/TRBV12-4 | few | TRBJ2-2
CASSQGKGWAGEQFF | TGCGCCAGCAGCCAAGGGAAGGGTTGGGCAGGTGAGCAGTTCTTC | . | TRBV4-3 | many | TRBJ2-1
CASSSTSGRATYNEQFF | TGTGCCAGCAGCTCGACTAGCGGGAGGGCCACCTACAATGAGCAGTTCTTC | TRBD2 | TRBV7-3 | . | TRBJ2-1
CASSPGWGPSTDTQYF | TGTGCCAGCAGTCCCGGCTGGGGTCCTAGCACAGATACGCAGTATTTT | . | TRBV6-2/TRBV6-3 | . | TRBJ2-3
CASREETQNQPQHF | TGTGCCAGCAGGGAGGAAACCCAAAATCAGCCCCAGCATTTT | . | TRBV6-1 | . | TRBJ1-5
CASSQGSIRGPFF | TGTGCCAGCAGCCAAGGATCCATAAGGGGCCCGTTCTTC | . | TRBV14 | . | TRBJ2-1
CASTGQGEETQYF | TGTGCCAGCACGGGTCAGGGAGAAGAGACCCAGTACTTC | . | TRBV2 | once | TRBJ2-5
CASSSREFSYEQYF | TGCGCCAGCAGCTCGCGGGAGTTTTCCTACGAGCAGTACTTC | TRBD2 | TRBV5-1 | . | TRBJ2-7
CASRPGQGWESSYNEQFF | TGCGCCAGCAGACCGGGACAGGGTTGGGAGAGCTCCTACAATGAGCAGTTCTTC | TRBD1 | TRBV5-1 | many | TRBJ2-1
CASSSRTERTEAFF | TGCGCCAGCAGCTCTCGGACAGAAAGGACTGAAGCTTTCTTT | . | TRBV5-1 | few | TRBJ1-1
CASSYSSTGLGETQYF | TGTGCCAGCAGTTATTCCTCCACAGGGCTCGGGGAGACCCAGTACTTC | . | TRBV6-5 | . | TRBJ2-5
CASSQGRASGGLDTQYF | TGCGCCAGCAGCCAAGGTCGGGCCAGCGGGGGGTTAGATACGCAGTATTTT | TRBD2 | TRBV4-1 | . | TRBJ2-3
CASSSTGGDFNEQFF | TGTGCCAGCAGCTCGACAGGGGGAGACTTCAATGAGCAGTTCTTC | TRBD1 | TRBV7-9 | medium-sized | TRBJ2-1
CASSLRAGNPLYEKLFF | TGTGCCAGCAGCTTGCGGGCAGGGAATCCTTTATATGAAAAACTGTTTTTT | . | TRBV5-6 | few | TRBJ1-4
CASSAGTGLGETQYF | TGTGCCAGCAGCGCGGGGACAGGCCTTGGAGAGACCCAGTACTTC | TRBD1 | TRBV9 | many | TRBJ2-5
CASSQDLGGTEQYF | TGTGCCAGCAGCCAAGATCTTGGAGGGACCGAGCAGTACTTC | . | TRBV14 | few | TRBJ2-7
CASSWLGLSYEQYF | TGTGCCAGCAGTTGGTTAGGGTTATCCTACGAGCAGTACTTC | . | TRBV2 | . | TRBJ2-7
CRVFLAGGPNEQFF | TGCAGGGTATTTCTAGCGGGAGGGCCCAATGAGCAGTTCTTC | TRBD2 | TRBV20-1 | . | TRBJ2-1
CASDGGFYGYTF | TGTGCCAGCGATGGGGGTTTCTATGGCTACACCTTC | . | TRBV12-3/TRBV12-4 | few | TRBJ1-2
CASSLKHRQYF | TGTGCCAGCAGCCTAAAGCATCGGCAGTACTTC | . | TRBV7-2 | few | TRBJ2-7
CASSGYSGSSTDTQYF | TGTGCCAGCAGCGGCTATAGCGGGAGCTCGACAGATACGCAGTATTTT | TRBD2 | TRBV9 | many | TRBJ2-3
CASSLTSGRLNEQFF | TGTGCCAGCAGCCTAACTAGCGGGAGACTCAATGAGCAGTTCTTC | TRBD2 | TRBV7-2 | . | TRBJ2-1
CASSFRTENTEAFF | TGTGCCAGCAGTTTTCGGACCGAGAACACTGAAGCTTTCTTT | . | TRBV6-5 | . | TRBJ1-1
CATSKQGTYEQYF | TGTGCCACCAGCAAACAGGGGACCTACGAGCAGTACTTC | TRBD1 | TRBV15 | . | TRBJ2-7
CASSLNRKEQFF | TGTGCCAGCAGCTTAAACCGGAAGGAGCAGTTCTTC | . | TRBV7-3 | . | TRBJ2-1
CASSPFDYEKLFF | TGTGCCAGCAGTCCCTTCGATTATGAAAAACTGTTTTTT | . | TRBV28 | many | TRBJ1-4
CSARKGSGSHEQYF | TGCAGTGCTAGGAAGGGTAGCGGGAGCCACGAGCAGTACTTC | TRBD2 | TRBV20-1 | few | TRBJ2-7
CSAKPTLASSYNEQFF | TGCAGTGCAAAACCCACACTCGCGAGCTCCTACAATGAGCAGTTCTTC | . | TRBV20-1 | few | TRBJ2-1
CASSVATGNNEQFF | TGTGCCAGCAGCGTAGCTACGGGTAACAATGAGCAGTTCTTC | . | TRBV9 | few | TRBJ2-1
CASSLGTVLNTEAFF | TGCGCCAGCAGCTTGGGAACAGTTTTGAACACTGAAGCTTTCTTT | . | TRBV5-1 | few | TRBJ1-1
CSVWTGAVNYGYTF | TGCAGCGTTTGGACAGGGGCCGTCAACTATGGCTACACCTTC | TRBD1 | TRBV29-1 | many | TRBJ1-2
CASSPSLSGANVLTF | TGTGCCAGCAGCCCCTCTCTCTCTGGGGCCAACGTCCTGACTTTC | . | TRBV7-8 | many | TRBJ2-6
CSALNPDRGLYEQYF | TGCAGTGCCCTAAATCCTGACAGGGGGCTCTATGAGCAGTACTTC | TRBD1 | TRBV20-1 | . | TRBJ2-7
CASSVAAATGELFF | TGTGCCAGCAGCGTCGCAGCTGCCACCGGGGAGCTGTTTTTT | . | TRBV9 | . | TRBJ2-2
CAISESQTSGSDEQYF | TGTGCCATCAGTGAGTCGCAGACTAGCGGGAGTGACGAGCAGTACTTC | TRBD2 | TRBV10-3 | few | TRBJ2-7
CASSYSPGTGIYNEQFF | TGTGCCAGCAGTTACTCCCCCGGGACAGGTATATACAATGAGCAGTTCTTC | TRBD1 | TRBV6-2/TRBV6-3 | . | TRBJ2-1
CSARDRGHEQFF | TGCAGTGCTAGAGATAGGGGCCATGAGCAGTTCTTC | . | TRBV20-1 | . | TRBJ2-1
CASKNQDSGNTIYF | TGCGCCAGCAAGAACCAGGACTCTGGAAACACCATATATTTT | . | TRBV5-1 | . | TRBJ1-3
CASGKQGRFEEQFF | TGTGCCAGCGGTAAACAGGGACGGTTCGAAGAGCAGTTCTTC | . | TRBV6-1 | . | TRBJ2-1
CSARAGYDQPQHF | TGCAGTGCTAGAGCCGGGTACGATCAGCCCCAGCATTTT | . | TRBV20-1 | . | TRBJ1-5
CASSAGDRAYGEQYF | TGTGCCAGCAGCGCGGGGGACAGGGCCTACGGGGAGCAGTACTTC | TRBD1 | TRBV9 | few | TRBJ2-7